The subject of this entry is one T cell receptor beta chain. What it binds is unknown. Template switching with 5'RACE generated the TCR cDNA and added a universal primer site and UMIs. TCRdb reanalysed the 5' RACE reads using MiXCR and keeps one entry per CDR3 protein. The repertoire consists of approximately 170,000 distinct CDR3 sequences, with roughly 9.6% occurring once and the leading ten covering just over 35%. The CDR3 runs 13 residues. With 1 base removed from V and 4 bases from J, the gap between germline ends came to 9 bases. Germline lookup yields CDR1 DFQATT and CDR2 SNEGSKA (reference sequence). This specimen belongs to a study of T cells after yellow fever vaccination. For the study at large: For low cell numbers, libraries were made with SMART-Seq v4 Ultra Low Input.

Findings and limits, study-wide: The booster saw the reappearance of most primary-vaccination clones (about 95% CD4, about 90% CD8).

The rearrangement links TRBV20-1 to TRBJ2-3; tentatively, D is TRBD2 (5 bases). This clonotype originated in a young man who received the YFV17D yellow fever vaccine. Sequenced here: CD8+ T cells sorted from PBMCs, sampled 15 days after the yellow fever booster vaccination. The CDR3 here is CSARGGLSDTQYF. CDR3 nucleotides: TGCAGTGCTAGAGGAGGGTTGTCAGATACGCAGTATTTT.